A single sample gave rise to the 15 T cell receptor beta chains below, sequenced in a study of blood T cell repertoires in COVID-19. The assay was immunoSEQ multiplex PCR, and TCRdb's table has in-frame clones only and misses some. The table includes approximately 230,000 clones, about nine tenths detected once. The sequenced material came from peripheral blood. These receptors all stem from a man aged 25 to 45 who had recovered from COVID-19.

The DNA for the CDR3 is TGTTCCCTCCGGGACACTGGAAACACCATATATTTT. Its translation: CSLRDTGNTIYF. V usage is TRBV2 and J usage is TRBJ1-3; D perhaps matches TRBD1 (6 bases). The germline gives CDR1 SNHLY, CDR2 FYNNEI. The CDR3 length is 12 residues.

The V and J genes are TRBV9 and TRBJ1-1; 7 positions match TRBD1. Losses at the gene ends were 4 bases for V and 4 bases for J; bases not matched to a gene: 7. The CDR3 has 14 residues. Germline lookup yields CDR1 SGDLS and CDR2 YYNGEE. CDR3 region: CASSTGTDGTEAFF. CDR3 coding DNA: TGTGCCAGCAGCACCGGGACAGATGGCACTGAAGCTTTCTTT.

V is TRBV18 and J is TRBJ2-2; D is unresolved. The germline V gene has CDR1 KGHSH and CDR2 LQKENI. The V end was cut by 3 bases, the J end by 7 bases, with 12 bases between. The CDR3 is made up of 14 amino acids. This CDR3 reads CASSPTIWNGELFF. The CDR3 coding sequence is TGTGCCAGCTCACCCACTATTTGGAACGGGGAGCTGTTTTTT.

The rearrangement uses TRBV9 and TRBJ2-3; possible D gene TRBD2, 7 bases. Germline V gene data show CDR1 as SGDLS and CDR2 as YYNGEE. CDR3 length equals 15 residues. V was shortened by 6 bases and J by 5 bases, with 19 bases between the two germline ends. The CDR3 loop reads CASTELGGAGDTQYF. The DNA for the CDR3 is TGTGCCAGCACGGAATTAGGGGGGGCGGGAGATACGCAGTATTTT.

The chain is built from TRBV3-1 (or the pseudogene TRBV3-2) and TRBJ2-3; 7 bases align to TRBD1. V was pared by 2 bases and J by 2 bases, with 10 bases of the junction left unmatched. CDR1 is LGHDT and CDR2 is YNNKEL in the germline V gene (reference sequence). This CDR3 spans 17 amino acids. CDR3 in amino acids: CASSQRWGRGYTDTQYF. CDR3 nucleotides: TGTGCCAGCAGCCAACGTTGGGGCAGGGGGTACACAGATACGCAGTATTTT.

The chain joins TRBV7-8 to TRBJ1-2, with D perhaps TRBD1 (5 bases). CDR1 is SGHVS, CDR2 FQNEAQ, per germline. Trimming removed 7 bases from V and 2 bases from J, with 35 bases in between. The CDR3 length is 21 residues. CDR3 residues: CASNPNHLSLLTTGENYGYTF. The CDR3 coding sequence is TGTGCCAGCAACCCGAACCACCTCAGCTTACTAACTACGGGGGAAAACTATGGCTACACCTTC.

This clone was found once. CDR3 region: CASSLGTSGGKYF. CDR3 in DNA: TGCGCCAGCAGCTTAGGGACTAGCGGGGGAAAGTATTTT. The V call is TRBV4-3, the J call TRBJ2-3; 14 nucleotides match TRBD2. CDR1 and CDR2 from the germline V gene are LGHNA and YSLEER. CDR3 length: 13 amino acids. V gave up 5 bases and J gave up 13 bases; unmatched junction bases: 5.

This rearrangement joins TRBV4-1 to TRBJ1-2, with 8 bases lining up with TRBD1. The CDR3 loop spans 15 amino acids. The V gene end was trimmed by 3 bases and the J gene end by 3 bases; junction bases not matched to a gene: 6. Germline values: CDR1 MGHRA, CDR2 YSYEKL. CDR3 region: CASSHHKGQDYGYTF. Written as DNA, the CDR3 is TGCGCCAGCAGCCACCATAAGGGACAGGACTATGGCTACACCTTC.

The table lists this clone with a count of one. V gene TRBV3-1 (or the pseudogene TRBV3-2) combines with J gene TRBJ2-2, with D tentatively TRBD2 (6 bases). V lost 1 base to trimming and J lost 5 bases, with 11 bases between them. The CDR3 has 15 residues. The V gene's germline CDR1 is LGHDT and CDR2 YNNKEL (reference sequence). DNA for the CDR3: TGTGCCAGCAGCCAAGGGAGGGCGGGAACCGGGGAGCTGTTTTTT. It specifies CASSQGRAGTGELFF.

The chain couples TRBV19 to TRBJ2-7; D is possibly TRBD1 (6 bases). The V end was cut by 5 bases, the J end by 2 bases, with 22 bases between. The CDR3 is 17 amino acids. Germline lookup yields CDR1 LNHDA and CDR2 SQIVND (reference sequence). CDR3 in amino acids: CASSPTGRRKGAYEQYF. DNA of the CDR3: TGTGCCAGTAGTCCTACGGGACGTAGAAAGGGGGCCTACGAGCAGTACTTC.

DNA of the CDR3: TGTGCCAGCAGCGCCGGGACACTTACCTACGAGCAGTACTTC. Its protein product is CASSAGTLTYEQYF. The chain joins TRBV9 to TRBJ2-7; D is possibly TRBD1 (6 bases). This CDR3 has 14 residues. The V gene lost 3 bases and the J gene lost 2 bases, with 12 bases spanning the gap. Germline assignment: CDR1 SGDLS and CDR2 YYNGEE.

The gene calls are TRBV4-1 and TRBJ2-5; D possibly corresponds to TRBD1 (5 bases). The CDR3 runs to 14 residues. V gave up 0 bases and J gave up 1 base, with 6 bases separating them. The V gene's germline CDR1 is MGHRA and CDR2 YSYEKL. The CDR3 sequence is CASSQEGAQETQYF. The CDR3 DNA is TGCGCCAGCAGCCAAGAAGGGGCCCAAGAGACCCAGTACTTC.

The chain uses TRBV6-5 and TRBJ1-6; TRBD1 matches 8 bases. This CDR3 has 15 residues. J lost 8 bases, V lost 6 bases, and 9 bases had no gene match. Looked up from germline, CDR1 is MNHEY and CDR2 is SVGAGI. The DNA for the CDR3 is TGTGCCAGCAGGGTCGGGGACAGGATATATTCACCCCTCCACTTT. Protein sequence: CASRVGDRIYSPLHF.

This chain joins TRBV6-5 and TRBJ2-7, with D perhaps TRBD1 (6 bases). Germline CDR1 reads MNHEY; CDR2 reads SVGAGI. V lost 5 bases, J lost 0 bases, and 8 bases lay in between. CDR3 size: 13 residues. CDR3 amino acids: CASSNRASYEQYF. CDR3 nucleotide sequence: TGTGCCAGCAGTAACAGGGCCTCCTACGAGCAGTACTTC.

The chain has TRBV18 and TRBJ1-1, with a possible D match to TRBD1 (5 bases). Germline values: CDR1 KGHSH, CDR2 LQKENI. This CDR3 spans 14 amino acids. The V gene lost 5 bases and the J gene lost 8 bases, with 18 bases spanning the gap. The CDR3: CASSAGSERTEAFF. The CDR3 nucleotides are TGTGCCAGCTCAGCAGGGTCTGAGCGAACCGAAGCTTTCTTT.